Each of the 28 T cell receptor beta chains below was sequenced from the same sample in a study of CD8 T cells in Susac syndrome. Random-hexamer reverse transcription was applied to roughly 0.5 to 1 ug RNA. Via MiXCR, TCRdb re-called the immunoSEQ multiplex PCR reads, giving one row per CDR3 protein. Altogether approximately 180,000 distinct CDR3 sequences are present, nearly 97% being singletons, with the ten largest covering 0.093%. The sample consisted of CD4+ T cells from PBMCs. These receptors all stem from a human donor with multiple sclerosis.

This sequence joins TRBV12-3 or TRBV12-4 and TRBJ2-1; no reliable D call. This CDR3 contains 14 residues. The V and J ends lost 5 bases and 6 bases respectively, with 14 bases between them. CDR3 nucleotides: TGTGCCAGCAGTCGTACCGGGTCCAGCAATGAGCAGTTCTTC. Its protein product is CASSRTGSSNEQFF.

The chain employs TRBV9 and TRBJ2-4; TRBD2 agrees at 15 bases. The CDR3 runs 18 residues. The germline V gene encodes CDR1 SGDLS and CDR2 YYNGEE. The J segment lost 2 bases and the V segment lost 4 bases, leaving 7 bases of the junction unmatched. The CDR3 region has the DNA TGTGCCAGCAGCCCAGGACTAGCGGGGGGGCGGTCCAAAAACATTCAGTACTTC. It translates to CASSPGLAGGRSKNIQYF.

This rearrangement joins TRBV14 to TRBJ1-5; no clear D. The CDR3 covers 13 residues. V shed 0 bases and J shed 4 bases, with 4 bases lying between them. CDR1 is SGHDN and CDR2 is FVKESK in the germline V gene. Written as DNA, the CDR3 is TGTGCCAGCAGCCAAGATGTGAATCAGCCCCAGCATTTT. Translation gives CASSQDVNQPQHF.

This clonotype was detected only a few times. This rearrangement joins TRBV18 to TRBJ2-3, with 8 bases identical to TRBD2. The CDR3 runs to 13 residues. Trimming took 6 bases from V and 3 from J; bases not matched to a gene: 2. Germline CDR1 is KGHSH and CDR2 is LQKENI. CDR3 region: CASSPGGTDTQYF. The CDR3 nucleotides read TGTGCCAGCTCCCCGGGGGGGACAGATACGCAGTATTTT.

V and J are TRBV5-1 and TRBJ2-5; no firm D call. This CDR3 spans 13 amino acids. From germline, CDR1 is SGHRS and CDR2 YFSETQ. Trimming pared 4 bases from V and 0 bases from J, leaving 7 bases between. The CDR3 region is CASSTPYQETQYF. CDR3 sequence (DNA): TGCGCCAGCAGCACCCCCTACCAAGAGACCCAGTACTTC.

This chain joins TRBV7-6 and TRBJ2-1, with D unclear. The ends were cut back, 1 base at V and 5 bases at J, with 3 bases in the middle. The V gene's germline CDR1 is SGHVS and CDR2 FNYEAQ. The CDR3 consists of 12 residues. CDR3 protein: CASSLVDNEQFF. DNA of the CDR3: TGTGCCAGCAGCTTAGTCGACAATGAGCAGTTCTTC. The full variable domain, in which reference TRBV7-6 and TRBJ2-1 provide the parts outside the CDR3, is GAGVSQSPRYKVTKRGQDVALRCDPISGHVSLYWYRQALGQGPEFLTYFNYEAQQDKSGLPNDRFSAERPEGSISTLTIQRTEQRDSAMYRCASSLVDNEQFFGPGTRLTVL.

The chain couples TRBV5-1 to TRBJ2-5; the D gene could be TRBD1 or TRBD2 (5 bases each). Germline CDR1 SGHRS, CDR2 YFSETQ. The CDR3 runs 14 residues. The ends were cut back, 3 bases at V and 5 bases at J, with 14 bases in the middle. In DNA, the CDR3 is TGCGCCAGCAGCTGGGACGGGCATGAGGAGACCCAGTACTTC. It is translated as CASSWDGHEETQYF.

The V call is TRBV7-9, the J call TRBJ2-6; 10 nucleotides match TRBD1. Germline CDR1 SEHNR, CDR2 FQNEAQ (reference sequence). After removal of 5 bases from V and 3 bases from J, the junction contained 7 bases not matched to a gene. The CDR3 contains 17 residues. CDR3 amino acids: CASSPGQGIGGANVLTF. The CDR3 bases are TGTGCCAGCAGCCCGGGACAGGGGATAGGTGGGGCCAACGTCCTGACTTTC. Drawing the rest from reference TRBV7-9 and TRBJ2-6, the complete variable domain is DTGVSQNPRHKITKRGQNVTFRCDPISEHNRLYWYRQTLGQGPEFLTYFQNEAQLEKSRLLSDRFSAERPKGSFSTLEIQRTEQGDSAMYLCASSPGQGIGGANVLTFGAGSRLTVL.

This CDR3 is CAGVESLTDTQYF. DNA for the CDR3: TGTGCCGGGGTAGAGAGCCTCACAGATACGCAGTATTTT. This chain joins TRBV27 and TRBJ2-3; D uncertain. CDR3 length: 13 residues. Trimming pared 11 bases from V and 2 bases from J, leaving 14 bases between. Germline lookup yields CDR1 MNHEY and CDR2 SMNVEV (reference sequence).

This chain joins TRBV7-9 and TRBJ2-7; D is undetermined. Germline V gives CDR1 SEHNR, CDR2 FQNEAQ (reference sequence). The germline V and J ends were trimmed by 3 bases and 3 bases, with 12 bases remaining between them. This CDR3 is 14 amino acids long. CDR3 loop: CASSFRSGHYEQYF. The CDR3 coding sequence is TGTGCCAGCAGCTTTCGCTCGGGCCACTACGAGCAGTACTTC.

The CDR3 region is CATGALGANYGYTF. The CDR3 DNA follows: TGTGCCACCGGGGCCCTCGGAGCTAACTATGGCTACACCTTC. The chain has TRBV15 and TRBJ1-2; D possibly corresponds to TRBD1 (5 bases). Germline CDR1 and CDR2: LNHNV and YYDKDF (reference sequence). The V end lost 8 bases, the J end lost 0 bases, and 13 bases lay between the germline ends. The CDR3 consists of 14 residues.

The count of this clonotype is one. CDR3 amino acids: CASSLDPATYEQYF. The CDR3 coding sequence is TGTGCCAGCAGCTTAGATCCCGCGACCTACGAGCAGTACTTC. The chain is built from TRBV11-3 and TRBJ2-7; D gene unclear. Deletions cut 0 bases from V and 2 bases from J, with 8 bases between. The CDR3 has 14 amino acids. The germline V gene encodes CDR1 SGHNT and CDR2 YENEEA.

This chain connects TRBV25-1 to TRBJ2-1; 8 nucleotides line up with TRBD2. Germline CDR1 reads MGHDK; CDR2 reads SYGVNS. This CDR3 has 15 amino acids. Germline trimming cut 4 bases from V and 8 bases from J; bases unmatched to any gene: 10. The CDR3 is CASSATGTSRDEQFF. The CDR3 DNA reads as TGTGCCAGCAGTGCAACCGGGACTAGTCGCGATGAGCAGTTCTTC. The full variable domain, in which reference TRBV25-1 and TRBJ2-1 provide the parts outside the CDR3, is EADIYQTPRYLVIGTGKKITLECSQTMGHDKMYWYQQDPGMELHLIHYSYGVNSTEKGDLSSESTVSRIRTEHFPLTLESARPSHTSQYLCASSATGTSRDEQFFGPGTRLTVL.

The chain carries TRBV28 and TRBJ2-7; D perhaps matches TRBD2 (6 bases). CDR3 length: 13 residues. V was cut by 5 bases and J by 6 bases, with 14 bases left in between. Per germline, CDR1 MDHEN and CDR2 SYDVKM. The DNA for the CDR3 is TGTGCCAGCAGTCCACCGTGGCGGGGCGAGCAGTACTTC. This translates into CASSPPWRGEQYF. Full variable domain (outside the CDR3, taken from reference TRBV28 and TRBJ2-7): DVKVTQSSRYLVKRTGEKVFLECVQDMDHENMFWYRQDPGLGLRLIYFSYDVKMKEKGDIPEGYSVSREKKERFSLILESASTNQTSMYLCASSPPWRGEQYFGPGTRLTVT.

The chain employs TRBV29-1 and TRBJ1-5, with no clear D. The germline CDR1 and CDR2 sequences are SQVTM and ANQGSEA. V was trimmed by 8 bases and J by 2 bases, leaving 13 bases between them. The CDR3 spans 13 residues. CDR3 coding DNA: TGCAGCATCCTGGAGAGTGGCAATCAGCCCCAGCATTTT. It specifies CSILESGNQPQHF. The whole variable domain, remainder taken from reference TRBV29-1 and TRBJ1-5, is SAVISQKPSRDICQRGTSLTIQCQVDSQVTMMFWYRQQPGQSLTLIATANQGSEATYESGFVIDKFPISRPNLTFSTLTVSNMSPEDSSIYLCSILESGNQPQHFGDGTRLSIL.

The V gene is TRBV18, the J gene TRBJ2-7; D not resolved. The CDR3 has 13 amino acids. V lost 2 bases and J lost 0, with 5 bases in between. Germline lookup yields CDR1 KGHSH and CDR2 LQKENI. CDR3 DNA sequence: TGTGCCAGCTCACCATTAAGCTCCTACGAGCAGTACTTC. Its protein is CASSPLSSYEQYF. Combining the CDR3 with reference TRBV18 and TRBJ2-7 gives the whole variable domain NAGVMQNPRHLVRRRGQEARLRCSPMKGHSHVYWYRQLPEEGLKFMVYLQKENIIDESGMPKERFSAEFPKEGPSILRIQQVVRGDSAAYFCASSPLSSYEQYFGPGTRLTVT.

The rearrangement joins TRBV2 to TRBJ2-3; unclear D gene. The germline V gene has CDR1 SNHLY and CDR2 FYNNEI. V was trimmed by 2 bases and J by 2 bases, leaving 5 bases between them. The CDR3 sequence is 13 residues long. The DNA of the CDR3 is TGTGCCAGCAGTGAAACAGTCACAGATACGCAGTATTTT. Protein product: CASSETVTDTQYF.

This chain joins TRBV28 and TRBJ2-7; D remains unclear. This CDR3 has 12 amino acids. Germline V gives CDR1 MDHEN, CDR2 SYDVKM. V was trimmed by 6 bases and J by 2 bases, leaving 8 bases between them. In DNA, the CDR3 is TGTGCCAGCAGCTCTCGTCCCTACGAGCAGTACTTC. It encodes CASSSRPYEQYF. The entire variable domain, with the rest obtained from reference TRBV28 and TRBJ2-7, is as follows: DVKVTQSSRYLVKRTGEKVFLECVQDMDHENMFWYRQDPGLGLRLIYFSYDVKMKEKGDIPEGYSVSREKKERFSLILESASTNQTSMYLCASSSRPYEQYFGPGTRLTVT.

The rearrangement joins TRBV30 to TRBJ2-5; D uncertain. The CDR3 length is 11 residues. The V gene's germline CDR1 is GTSNPN and CDR2 SVGIG (reference sequence). The V end was cut by 0 bases, the J end by 5 bases, with 4 bases between. The DNA for the CDR3 is TGTGCCTGGAGTGTAAGCGAGACCCAGTACTTC. Its translation is CAWSVSETQYF.

The chain couples TRBV29-1 to TRBJ2-5; 7 bases map to TRBD1. The CDR3 loop spans 11 amino acids. With V trimmed by 7 bases and J by 2 bases, 1 base remained unmatched. From germline, CDR1 is SQVTM and CDR2 ANQGSEA. The CDR3 sequence is CSGTGQETQYF. Written as DNA, the CDR3 is TGCAGCGGGACAGGACAAGAGACCCAGTACTTC.

J is TRBJ2-3 and V is TRBV18; D unclear. Trimming took off 0 bases at V and 4 bases at J, with 8 bases between the two ends. The germline V gene encodes CDR1 KGHSH and CDR2 LQKENI. This CDR3 has 14 residues. CDR3 loop: CASSPPGRADTQYF. In DNA form, the CDR3 reads TGTGCCAGCTCACCACCGGGTCGGGCAGATACGCAGTATTTT.

V is TRBV3-1 and J is TRBJ2-1; the match to TRBD2 covers 11 bases. With 3 bases clipped from V and 8 bases from J, the junction kept 3 bases outside the gene matches. Germline V lookup: CDR1 LGHDT, CDR2 YNNKEL (reference sequence). This CDR3 comprises 14 residues. The CDR3 loop reads CASSHSGGAYEQFF. DNA of the CDR3: TGTGCCAGCAGCCATAGCGGGGGGGCCTATGAGCAGTTCTTC.

This sequence joins TRBV20-1 and TRBJ2-3; D uncertain. CDR3 length: 10 residues. In germline, CDR1 is DFQATT, CDR2 SNEGSKA (reference sequence). Trimming removed 7 bases at V and 6 bases at J, with 8 bases between. The CDR3 loop reads CSVPLDTQYF. The CDR3 DNA reads TGCAGTGTCCCCTTGGATACGCAGTATTTT.

The chain has TRBV20-1 and TRBJ1-5, with no clear D. V gave up 6 bases and J gave up 0 bases, with 6 bases separating them. The germline V gene encodes CDR1 DFQATT and CDR2 SNEGSKA (reference sequence). The CDR3 has 12 amino acids. CDR3: CSAPGSNQPQHF. Written as DNA, the CDR3 is TGCAGTGCCCCCGGTAGCAATCAGCCCCAGCATTTT.

The chain is built from TRBV7-9 and TRBJ2-7; 7 bases are shared with TRBD2. V lost 2 bases, J lost 5 bases, and 9 bases stayed unmatched. Per germline, CDR1 SEHNR and CDR2 FQNEAQ (reference sequence). CDR3 length: 15 residues. The CDR3 is CASSLMAGEGNEQYF. In DNA form, the CDR3 reads TGTGCCAGCAGCTTAATGGCGGGGGAGGGAAACGAGCAGTACTTC.

A few counts support this clonotype. CDR3 protein: CSVRWVQETQYF. The CDR3 DNA follows: TGCAGCGTAAGATGGGTCCAAGAGACCCAGTACTTC. The chain is built from TRBV29-1 and TRBJ2-5; no clear D. From germline, CDR1 is SQVTM and CDR2 ANQGSEA. This CDR3 is 12 amino acids long. Trimming took off 6 bases at V and 1 base at J, with 9 bases between the two ends.

The chain employs TRBV12-3 or TRBV12-4 and TRBJ1-6; D possibly corresponds to TRBD1 (6 bases). The ends were cut back, 2 bases at V and 6 bases at J, with 14 bases in the middle. The CDR3 runs 16 residues. CDR3 in amino acids: CASSLLGGARNSPLHF. The CDR3 DNA is TGTGCCAGCAGTTTATTAGGGGGGGCTCGTAATTCACCCCTCCACTTT.

The chain uses TRBV15 and TRBJ2-3; D is undetermined. V lost 0 bases to trimming and J lost 6 bases, with 19 bases between them. This CDR3 comprises 17 residues. The germline CDR1 and CDR2 sequences are LNHNV and YYDKDF (reference sequence). CDR3 region: CATSRDRVSFQSDTQYF. CDR3 in DNA: TGTGCCACCAGCAGAGATCGGGTTTCCTTCCAATCGGATACGCAGTATTTT.